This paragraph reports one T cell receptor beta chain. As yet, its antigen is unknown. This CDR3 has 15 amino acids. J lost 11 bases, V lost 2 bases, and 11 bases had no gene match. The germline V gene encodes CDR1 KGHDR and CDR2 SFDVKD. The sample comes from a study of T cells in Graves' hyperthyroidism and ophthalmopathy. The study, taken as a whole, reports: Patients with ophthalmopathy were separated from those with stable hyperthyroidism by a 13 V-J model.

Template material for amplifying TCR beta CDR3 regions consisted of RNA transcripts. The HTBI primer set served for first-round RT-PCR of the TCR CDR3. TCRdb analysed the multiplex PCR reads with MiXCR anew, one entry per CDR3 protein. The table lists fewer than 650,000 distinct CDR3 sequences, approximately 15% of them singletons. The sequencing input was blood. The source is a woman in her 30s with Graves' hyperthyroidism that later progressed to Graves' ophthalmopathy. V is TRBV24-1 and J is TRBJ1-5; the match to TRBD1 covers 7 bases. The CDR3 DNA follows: TGTGCCACCAGTGATTCTACAGGGGTGCCCGACGCCCAGCATTTT. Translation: CATSDSTGVPDAQHF.